This entry lists 22 T cell receptor beta chains sequenced from one sample in a study of blood T cell repertoires in COVID-19 (TCRdb year 2020). The library was obtained by the immunoSEQ multiplex PCR assay. In its TCRdb copy, this immuneACCESS table keeps in-frame sequences only and misses some clones. Where compared with another copy, unresolved V genes explain less than half of these, and the others have no known cause. Across this sample there are about 220,000 clones, with approximately 85% seen only once. Roughly 5.5% of the sample lies in the top ten. The sequenced sample consisted of peripheral blood. These TCRs come from a woman between 65 and 79 years old with COVID-19, enrolled during active disease.

CDR3 bases: TGTGCCAGCAGCTTACTAGACGAGCAGTACTTC. Protein: CASSLLDEQYF. The chain combines TRBV7-2 with TRBJ2-7; D is undetermined. The V end lost 2 bases, the J end lost 5 bases, and 4 bases lay between the germline ends. CDR3 length: 11 residues. Germline CDR1 SGHTA, CDR2 FQGNSA.

This chain uses TRBV4-3 with TRBJ1-2; perhaps TRBD1 as D (6 bases). The CDR3 loop spans 14 amino acids. From germline, CDR1 is LGHNA and CDR2 YSLEER. V lost 4 bases, J lost 0 bases, and 9 bases lay in between. CDR3 amino acids: CASSPGTTNYGYTF. The CDR3 DNA follows: TGCGCCAGCAGCCCCGGGACAACTAACTATGGCTACACCTTC.

This clone has a handful of counts. The chain is built from TRBV20-1 and TRBJ2-2; 8 nucleotides agree with TRBD2. Germline assignment: CDR1 DFQATT and CDR2 SNEGSKA (reference sequence). Unmatched junction bases numbered 10, after V lost 3 bases and J lost 4 bases. The CDR3 is 16 residues long. The CDR3 loop reads CSASTGGDRPTGELFF. Here the CDR3 DNA reads TGCAGTGCTAGTACGGGGGGGGACCGCCCCACCGGGGAGCTGTTTTTT.

The genes are TRBV6-5 and TRBJ1-1; 8 nucleotides match TRBD1. The CDR3 runs to 14 residues. Trimming removed 4 bases from V and 3 bases from J; junction bases left unmatched: 4. The V gene's germline CDR1 is MNHEY and CDR2 SVGAGI. The CDR3 DNA follows: TGTGCCAGCAGTTTCCTGGACAGGGACACTGAAGCTTTCTTT. Translating it yields CASSFLDRDTEAFF.

The chain links TRBV18 to TRBJ2-2, with D possibly being TRBD2 (5 bases). The CDR3 loop spans 16 amino acids. With 0 bases removed from V and 5 bases from J, the gap between germline ends came to 13 bases. Germline V lookup: CDR1 KGHSH, CDR2 LQKENI. CDR3 nucleotides: TGTGCCAGCTCACCACCCACGGGAAGAGAGACCGGGGAGCTGTTTTTT. Translation: CASSPPTGRETGELFF.

The rearrangement links TRBV5-1 to TRBJ1-5; TRBD1 matches 7 bases. The CDR3 has 14 residues. Germline loops: CDR1 SGHRS, CDR2 YFSETQ. V was pared by 1 base and J by 4 bases, with 2 bases of the junction left unmatched. The CDR3 spells CASSLTGENQPQHF. DNA of the CDR3: TGCGCCAGCAGCTTGACAGGGGAAAATCAGCCCCAGCATTTT.

The chain combines TRBV4-2 with TRBJ1-3; D uncertain. The V gene lost 1 base and the J gene lost 0 bases, with 10 bases spanning the gap. The CDR3 extends over 16 amino acids. CDR1 and CDR2 from the germline V gene are LGHNA and YNFKEQ. CDR3 residues: CASSQANIHSGNTIYF. The CDR3 nucleotides are TGTGCCAGCAGCCAAGCCAACATCCACTCTGGAAACACCATATATTTT.

The rearrangement uses TRBV5-1 and TRBJ1-2; 7 nucleotides align to TRBD1. The CDR3 is 14 amino acids. V gave up 4 bases and J gave up 4 bases; unmatched junction bases: 7. CDR1 is SGHRS and CDR2 is YFSETQ in the germline V gene. The CDR3 here is CASSARDSLYGYTF. CDR3 DNA: TGCGCCAGCAGCGCCCGGGACAGCCTCTATGGCTACACCTTC. The full variable domain, in which reference TRBV5-1 and TRBJ1-2 provide the parts outside the CDR3, is KAGVTQTPRYLIKTRGQQVTLSCSPISGHRSVSWYQQTPGQGLQFLFEYFSETQRNKGNFPGRFSGRQFSNSRSEMNVSTLELGDSALYLCASSARDSLYGYTFGSGTRLTVV.

This clone was counted only a few times. The J gene is TRBJ1-4, the V gene TRBV4-1; D gene ambiguous. Germline values: CDR1 MGHRA, CDR2 YSYEKL. V lost 1 base and J 13 bases, leaving 16 bases between the germline ends. This CDR3 comprises 14 residues. In DNA form, the CDR3 reads TGCGCCAGCAGCCAAGGTCCCCTCCCCTTCGGACTGTTTTTT. It encodes CASSQGPLPFGLFF.

This clone was counted only a few times. The chain is built from TRBV2 and TRBJ2-1, with 10 bases identical to TRBD1. The CDR3 is 14 amino acids. CDR1 SNHLY and CDR2 FYNNEI come from the germline V gene. The ends lost 8 bases at V and 7 bases at J; junction bases unmatched: 8. The CDR3 protein is CASGGQGMRNEQFF. In DNA, the CDR3 is TGTGCCAGCGGGGGACAGGGGATGAGGAATGAGCAGTTCTTC.

The chain combines TRBV28 with TRBJ1-1; D perhaps matches TRBD1 (5 bases). Between the trimmed V and J ends, which lost 5 bases and 0 bases, there was a span of 7 bases. Germline lookup yields CDR1 MDHEN and CDR2 SYDVKM. CDR3 length: 13 amino acids. The CDR3 loop is CASSDSMNTEAFF. The CDR3 DNA sequence: TGTGCCAGCAGTGACAGTATGAACACTGAAGCTTTCTTT.

The CDR3 protein is CASSRTGGNGYTF. The CDR3 DNA follows: TGTGCCAGCAGCCGTACAGGGGGCAATGGCTACACCTTC. The chain carries TRBV11-2 and TRBJ1-2; 9 positions match TRBD1. The junction had 4 bases not matched to a gene; V was cut back by 5 bases and J by 6 bases. Looked up from germline, CDR1 is SGHAT and CDR2 is FQNNGV. This CDR3 is 13 amino acids long.

The chain couples TRBV7-9 to TRBJ2-7; 14 nucleotides agree with TRBD2. Per the germline V gene, CDR1 is SEHNR and CDR2 is FQNEAQ (reference sequence). The CDR3 is 14 amino acids. Losses at the gene ends were 5 bases for V and 9 bases for J; bases not matched to a gene: 6. CDR3 region: CASSRLAGGLRQYF. The DNA of the CDR3 is TGTGCCAGCAGCAGACTAGCGGGAGGGCTAAGGCAGTACTTC. Drawing the rest from reference TRBV7-9 and TRBJ2-7, the complete variable domain is DTGVSQNPRHKITKRGQNVTFRCDPISEHNRLYWYRQTLGQGPEFLTYFQNEAQLEKSRLLSDRFSAERPKGSFSTLEIQRTEQGDSAMYLCASSRLAGGLRQYFGPGTRLTVT.

The V call is TRBV10-3, the J call TRBJ1-5; 8 positions agree with TRBD1. Germline CDR1 reads ENHRY; CDR2 reads SYGVKD. The V segment lost 4 bases and the J segment 5 bases; nucleotides outside the gene matches: 4. CDR3 length: 14 amino acids. CDR3 nucleotides: TGTGCCATCAGTGCACAGGGGGGCGATCAGCCCCAGCATTTT. Its protein product is CAISAQGGDQPQHF.

The chain employs TRBV5-4 and TRBJ2-3, with D perhaps matching TRBD2 (5 bases). V gave up 3 bases and J gave up 1 base, with 9 bases separating them. The CDR3 consists of 14 residues. Germline V gene lookup returns CDR1 SGHNT and CDR2 YYREEE (reference sequence). CDR3 sequence reads: CASSSSGGTDTQYF. DNA of the CDR3: TGTGCCAGCAGCTCATCCGGGGGCACAGATACGCAGTATTTT.

The chain couples TRBV28 to TRBJ2-7; TRBD2 is a possible D gene (6 bases). The ends were cut back, 5 bases at V and 4 bases at J, with 24 bases in the middle. CDR3 length: 17 amino acids. CDR1 and CDR2 (germline): MDHEN, SYDVKM. Here the CDR3 reads CASSPPPGGRGFYEQYF. DNA for the CDR3: TGTGCCAGCAGTCCACCACCTGGGGGGAGAGGGTTTTACGAGCAGTACTTC.

Remarks on this clone: The same CDR3 arises from other DNA sequences in this sample as well. The chain joins TRBV18 to TRBJ1-1; no firm D call. V was pared by 4 bases and J by 1 base, with 7 bases between. This CDR3 contains 13 residues. Germline V CDR1 and CDR2: KGHSH, LQKENI. CDR3 amino acids: CASSLTENTEAFF. The CDR3 bases are TGTGCCAGCTCACTCACAGAGAACACTGAAGCTTTCTTT.

J is TRBJ1-2 and V is TRBV14, with D possibly matching TRBD1 (6 bases). The germline gives CDR1 SGHDN, CDR2 FVKESK. CDR3 length equals 14 residues. The V gene lost 4 bases and the J gene lost 4 bases, with 13 bases spanning the gap. CDR3 DNA: TGTGCCAGCAGCCGTGGGACACAGAGCTATGGCTACACCTTC. The encoded protein is CASSRGTQSYGYTF.

The rearrangement links TRBV5-1 to TRBJ2-5; 9 bases line up with TRBD1. Germline lookup yields CDR1 SGHRS and CDR2 YFSETQ. This CDR3 spans 15 amino acids. V shed 4 bases, J shed 4 bases, and the junction held 8 bases outside the gene matches. CDR3 sequence reads: CASSPGQGWGETQYF. CDR3 in DNA: TGCGCCAGCAGCCCGGGACAGGGTTGGGGAGAGACCCAGTACTTC.

The V call is TRBV18, the J call TRBJ1-2; 9 nucleotides agree with TRBD1. V shed 3 bases, J shed 2 bases, and the junction held 7 bases outside the gene matches. The V gene's germline CDR1 is KGHSH and CDR2 LQKENI. CDR3 length: 16 amino acids. The CDR3 loop reads CASSPNTGGSNYGYTF. In DNA form, the CDR3 reads TGTGCCAGCTCACCGAACACAGGGGGCTCCAACTATGGCTACACCTTC. Full variable domain (missing parts from reference TRBV18 and TRBJ1-2): NAGVMQNPRHLVRRRGQEARLRCSPMKGHSHVYWYRQLPEEGLKFMVYLQKENIIDESGMPKERFSAEFPKEGPSILRIQQVVRGDSAAYFCASSPNTGGSNYGYTFGSGTRLTVV.

The rearrangement joins TRBV9 to TRBJ2-3; 7 nucleotides align to TRBD2. Germline trimming cut 2 bases from V and 1 base from J; bases unmatched to any gene: 7. The CDR3 length is 16 residues. CDR1 is SGDLS and CDR2 is YYNGEE in the germline V gene. This CDR3 reads CASSVRETSGTDTQYF. DNA of the CDR3: TGTGCCAGCAGCGTTAGGGAAACTAGCGGCACAGATACGCAGTATTTT.

This sequence joins TRBV11-2 and TRBJ2-7; 8 bases agree with TRBD1. Germline CDR1 is SGHAT and CDR2 is FQNNGV. Losses at the gene ends were 3 bases for V and 2 bases for J; bases not matched to a gene: 3. The CDR3 loop spans 14 amino acids. The CDR3 region has the DNA TGTGCCAGCAGCTTCGGGACAGGCGCCTACGAGCAGTACTTC. It specifies CASSFGTGAYEQYF.